These T cell receptor beta chains were read from a single sample in a study of blood T cell repertoires in COVID-19. Sequencing used immunoSEQ multiplex PCR; TCRdb keeps in-frame clones, though not all of them. This sample has about 140,000 clones; approximately 90% occur once, and the top ten carry around 1.5%. Sequenced input: peripheral blood. Receptor source: a human donor in a cohort sampled during active COVID-19. Each CDR3 is given with its conserved first and last residue. A D gene is named only where the DNA matches it firmly. The size of a clone is reported for some rows only, either as once, few or many, or as a class for expanded clones.

clone_size: once
j_call: TRBJ1-2
v_call: TRBV10-3
d_call: NA
cdr3_nt: TGTGCCATCACTTCAGGGGAAGGATTTATCTACGGTGGCTACACCTTC
cdr3_aa: CAITSGEGFIYGGYTF

clone_size: once
j_call: TRBJ2-3
v_call: TRBV18
d_call: TRBD1
cdr3_nt: TGTGCCAGCTCTACCGGGACAGGGGTGTATTTT
cdr3_aa: CASSTGTGVYF

clone_size: few
j_call: TRBJ1-6
v_call: TRBV4-2
d_call: TRBD1
cdr3_nt: TGTGCCAGCAGCCGAAAAGACAGGGTTGACTCACCCCTCCACTTT
cdr3_aa: CASSRKDRVDSPLHF

clone_size: once
j_call: TRBJ2-1
v_call: TRBV14
d_call: TRBD2
cdr3_nt: TGTGCCAGCAGCCGCATCCGACTAGCGGCCCTCTCCTACAATGAGCAGTTCTTC
cdr3_aa: CASSRIRLAALSYNEQFF

clone_size: NA
j_call: TRBJ1-5
v_call: TRBV12-3/TRBV12-4
d_call: NA
cdr3_nt: TGTGCCAGCAGCCTTCAGATCAATCAGCCCCAGCATTTT
cdr3_aa: CASSLQINQPQHF

clone_size: NA
j_call: TRBJ2-7
v_call: TRBV11-2
d_call: TRBD1
cdr3_nt: TGTGCCAGCAGCTTAGATCGGACAGGCTACGAGCAGTACTTC
cdr3_aa: CASSLDRTGYEQYF

clone_size: NA
j_call: TRBJ1-1
v_call: TRBV5-1
d_call: NA
cdr3_nt: TGCGCCAGCAGCAAACAGCAGGGGTCTGGCACTGAAGCTTTCTTT
cdr3_aa: CASSKQQGSGTEAFF

clone_size: few
j_call: TRBJ2-7
v_call: TRBV24-1
d_call: NA
cdr3_nt: TGTGCCACCACCGGGGTCCACGAGCAGTACTTC
cdr3_aa: CATTGVHEQYF

clone_size: NA
j_call: TRBJ2-2
v_call: TRBV19
d_call: TRBD2
cdr3_nt: TGTGCCAGTAGTACGGGGCGGGAGAGCACCGGGGAGCTGTTTTTT
cdr3_aa: CASSTGRESTGELFF

clone_size: NA
j_call: TRBJ2-2
v_call: TRBV7-3
d_call: NA
cdr3_nt: TGTGCCAGCAGCCAGGGAAACGTGGGCACCGGGGAGCTGTTTTTT
cdr3_aa: CASSQGNVGTGELFF

clone_size: NA
j_call: TRBJ1-2
v_call: TRBV7-2
d_call: TRBD1
cdr3_nt: TGTGCCAGCAGCTTATTCGGGACAGGGGGCTATGGCTACACCTTC
cdr3_aa: CASSLFGTGGYGYTF

clone_size: NA
j_call: TRBJ1-2
v_call: TRBV20-1
d_call: TRBD1
cdr3_nt: TGCAGTGCCAGATTGGACAGGTCCTACACCTTC
cdr3_aa: CSARLDRSYTF

clone_size: NA
j_call: TRBJ1-3
v_call: TRBV11-2
d_call: NA
cdr3_nt: TGTGCCAGCAGCTTAGCGGGGTCTCCTGGAAACACCATATATTTT
cdr3_aa: CASSLAGSPGNTIYF

clone_size: NA
j_call: TRBJ2-7
v_call: TRBV9
d_call: TRBD1
cdr3_nt: TGTGCCAGCAGGGGACAGGGCAACGAGCAGTACTTC
cdr3_aa: CASRGQGNEQYF

clone_size: NA
j_call: TRBJ2-3
v_call: TRBV6-4
d_call: TRBD2
cdr3_nt: TGTGCCAGCAGTGCCGAACCGGGACTAGCGGGGGCTGTCGGCACAGATACGCAGTATTTT
cdr3_aa: CASSAEPGLAGAVGTDTQYF

clone_size: NA
j_call: TRBJ1-2
v_call: TRBV6-6
d_call: NA
cdr3_nt: TGTGCCAGCAGTTACGTTCCGGACTATGGCTACACCTTC
cdr3_aa: CASSYVPDYGYTF

clone_size: few
j_call: TRBJ2-7
v_call: TRBV29-1
d_call: NA
cdr3_nt: TGCAGCGTTGCGCCCGGCAGGGCTTACGAGCAGTACTTC
cdr3_aa: CSVAPGRAYEQYF

clone_size: NA
j_call: TRBJ2-5
v_call: TRBV5-1
d_call: NA
cdr3_nt: TGCGCCAGCAGCTTGACCTCGGCGGGACAAGAGACCCAGTACTTC
cdr3_aa: CASSLTSAGQETQYF

clone_size: NA
j_call: TRBJ2-5
v_call: TRBV6-1
d_call: TRBD2
cdr3_nt: TGTGCCAGCAGTGAACTAGCGGGGGGCAGGGAGACCCAGTACTTC
cdr3_aa: CASSELAGGRETQYF

clone_size: NA
j_call: TRBJ1-4
v_call: TRBV5-1
d_call: NA
cdr3_nt: TGCGCCAGCAGCTTGGAAAACCCCGCAGTCCGAAATGAAAAACTGTTTTTT
cdr3_aa: CASSLENPAVRNEKLFF

clone_size: NA
j_call: TRBJ1-3
v_call: TRBV4-1
d_call: NA
cdr3_nt: TGCGCCAGCAGCCAAGATCAGTGGAGGGGTGACACCATATATTTT
cdr3_aa: CASSQDQWRGDTIYF

clone_size: once
j_call: TRBJ1-4
v_call: TRBV4-1
d_call: NA
cdr3_nt: TGCGCCAGCAGCCAAGATCTCGAACGGGGGGCGAATGAAAAACTGTTTTTT
cdr3_aa: CASSQDLERGANEKLFF

clone_size: NA
j_call: TRBJ1-2
v_call: TRBV6-2/TRBV6-3
d_call: NA
cdr3_nt: TGTGCCAGCAGTTATAGTGGGCAGACCTATGGCTACACCTTC
cdr3_aa: CASSYSGQTYGYTF

clone_size: NA
j_call: TRBJ1-2
v_call: TRBV19
d_call: NA
cdr3_nt: TGTGCCAGTAGTACTAGGGACTCTAACTATGGCTACACCTTC
cdr3_aa: CASSTRDSNYGYTF

clone_size: NA
j_call: TRBJ2-2
v_call: TRBV5-1
d_call: TRBD1
cdr3_nt: TGCGCCAGCAGCATTCCACCGGGACAGGGCACCGGGGAGCTGTTTTTT
cdr3_aa: CASSIPPGQGTGELFF

clone_size: NA
j_call: TRBJ2-7
v_call: TRBV4-2
d_call: NA
cdr3_nt: TGTGCCAGCAGCCCACAAGGGGATCCTAACTACGAGCAGTACTTC
cdr3_aa: CASSPQGDPNYEQYF

clone_size: NA
j_call: TRBJ2-7
v_call: TRBV4-1
d_call: NA
cdr3_nt: TGCGCCAGCAGCCAAGGGTCACAGGCCTTGTACGAGCAGTACTTC
cdr3_aa: CASSQGSQALYEQYF

clone_size: NA
j_call: TRBJ2-7
v_call: TRBV11-3
d_call: NA
cdr3_nt: TGTGCCAGCAGCTTAGGATCAGGCTACGAGCAGTACTTC
cdr3_aa: CASSLGSGYEQYF

clone_size: few
j_call: TRBJ1-3
v_call: TRBV4-1
d_call: NA
cdr3_nt: TGCGCCAGCAGCCAAGAAACAGACTCTGGAAACACCATATATTTT
cdr3_aa: CASSQETDSGNTIYF

clone_size: NA
j_call: TRBJ1-2
v_call: TRBV12-3/TRBV12-4
d_call: NA
cdr3_nt: TGTGCCAGCAGTTTGGGGGGGATCCATGGCTACACCTTC
cdr3_aa: CASSLGGIHGYTF

clone_size: NA
j_call: TRBJ1-1
v_call: TRBV7-9
d_call: NA
cdr3_nt: TGTGCCAGCAGCTTAAACCCTCCGGACACTGAAGCTTTCTTT
cdr3_aa: CASSLNPPDTEAFF

clone_size: few
j_call: TRBJ1-6
v_call: TRBV5-1
d_call: TRBD1
cdr3_nt: TGCGCCAGCACCTGGCAGGGGGTCACTAATTCACCCCTCCACTTT
cdr3_aa: CASTWQGVTNSPLHF

clone_size: NA
j_call: TRBJ1-5
v_call: TRBV19
d_call: TRBD1
cdr3_nt: TGTGCCAGTAGTATTTCGGGGTTAGCACCGGGACAGGTAATAAATCAGCCCCAGCATTTT
cdr3_aa: CASSISGLAPGQVINQPQHF

clone_size: NA
j_call: TRBJ2-7
v_call: TRBV7-7
d_call: NA
cdr3_nt: TGTGCCAGCAGCTTAGCGCCAGGGGAGACCTACGAGCAGTACTTC
cdr3_aa: CASSLAPGETYEQYF

clone_size: NA
j_call: TRBJ1-3
v_call: TRBV12-5
d_call: NA
cdr3_nt: TGTGCTAGTGGTTTGGGCAGGGCTAACTCTGGAAACACCATATATTTT
cdr3_aa: CASGLGRANSGNTIYF

clone_size: NA
j_call: TRBJ2-3
v_call: TRBV19
d_call: NA
cdr3_nt: TGTGCCAGTCGGATGGGAGCAGATACGCAGTATTTT
cdr3_aa: CASRMGADTQYF

clone_size: NA
j_call: TRBJ2-2
v_call: TRBV6-4
d_call: NA
cdr3_nt: TGTGCCAGCAGTGCCCAGGGCTCCGGGGAGCTGTTTTTT
cdr3_aa: CASSAQGSGELFF

clone_size: NA
j_call: TRBJ1-6
v_call: TRBV5-4
d_call: TRBD1
cdr3_nt: TGTGCCAGCAGCCCTGGAGGTCAGGGGGCGCGGTCACCCCTCCACTTT
cdr3_aa: CASSPGGQGARSPLHF

clone_size: NA
j_call: TRBJ2-5
v_call: TRBV3-1/TRBV3-2
d_call: NA
cdr3_nt: TGTGCCAGCAGCCGTTCGAGGGTCGGGGAGACCCAGTACTTC
cdr3_aa: CASSRSRVGETQYF

clone_size: NA
j_call: TRBJ1-2
v_call: TRBV4-2
d_call: NA
cdr3_nt: TGTGCCAGCAACCGTTTACCGGGGACTAACTATGGCTACACCTTC
cdr3_aa: CASNRLPGTNYGYTF

clone_size: NA
j_call: TRBJ1-2
v_call: TRBV7-3
d_call: TRBD1
cdr3_nt: TGTGCCAGCAGCACCGACCGGACAGGGGGAGGCTACACCTTC
cdr3_aa: CASSTDRTGGGYTF

clone_size: NA
j_call: TRBJ2-7
v_call: TRBV6-6
d_call: TRBD1
cdr3_nt: TGTGCCAGCAGTTCCGGGACAGGGTACGAGCAGTACTTC
cdr3_aa: CASSSGTGYEQYF

clone_size: NA
j_call: TRBJ1-2
v_call: TRBV25-1
d_call: NA
cdr3_nt: TGTGCCAGCAGTGACCCAAACCCCGGGACATCCTATGGCTACACCTTC
cdr3_aa: CASSDPNPGTSYGYTF

clone_size: NA
j_call: TRBJ2-1
v_call: TRBV30
d_call: TRBD2
cdr3_nt: TGTGCCTGGACCAGACTTAGCGGGCCAACATACAATGAGCAGTTCTTC
cdr3_aa: CAWTRLSGPTYNEQFF

clone_size: NA
j_call: TRBJ1-1
v_call: TRBV4-1
d_call: TRBD1
cdr3_nt: TGCGCCAGCAGCCCCTCGGAAACAGGGGGCACTGAAGCTTTCTTT
cdr3_aa: CASSPSETGGTEAFF